This TCR beta chain was profiled in a study of T-cell reconstitution after alpha-beta-depleted transplantation in children. General study points: Several hundred rapidly expanded clones from non-depleted graft cells reportedly supplied alpha-beta T cells about two months post-transplant.

The CDR3 is 13 amino acids. CDR1 MDHEN and CDR2 SYDVKM come from the germline V gene. The trim removed 6 bases at V and 8 bases at J, leaving 3 bases unmatched. There are a few counts of this clonotype. What it binds is unknown. A TCRbeta library incorporating unique molecular identifiers was prepared. Each CDR3 protein gets one entry after TCRdb re-called the PCR reads with MiXCR. The data hold approximately 300,000 distinct CDR3 sequences, with 9.5% to 13% observed a single time. This TCR derives from a male patient between 2 and 10 years old who had a stem cell transplant for chronic granulomatous disease, so the T cells may come from the graft donor. This chain connects TRBV28 to TRBJ2-1; 11 bases map to TRBD2. Sequenced here: peripheral blood, sampled 180 days after TCRalphabeta/CD19-depleted stem cell transplant. CDR3 DNA sequence: TGTGCCAGCAGCCCGACTAGCGGGGATGAGCAGTTCTTC. This codes for CASSPTSGDEQFF.